These 2 T cell receptor beta chains originate from one sample sequenced in a study of radiotherapy plus CTLA-4 blockade in lung cancer. Sequencing used immunoSEQ multiplex PCR; TCRdb keeps in-frame clones, though not all of them. Here the sample spans tens of thousands of clones, roughly four fifths being singletons. This material consisted of peripheral blood, taken from a patient treated with radiotherapy plus ipilimumab. Source of these receptors: a human donor with non-small cell lung cancer who had a complete response to radiotherapy plus ipilimumab.

The gene calls are TRBV5-6 and TRBJ2-1; D unresolved. CDR1 and CDR2 from the germline V gene are SGHDT and YYEEEE. The ends were cut back, 0 bases at V and 0 bases at J, with 7 bases in the middle. This CDR3 comprises 15 residues. The CDR3 sequence is CASSLGLISYNEQFF. The CDR3 DNA reads TGTGCCAGCAGCTTGGGTCTTATCTCCTACAATGAGCAGTTCTTC.

The chain employs TRBV28 and TRBJ2-7, with 7 bases fitting TRBD2. The trim removed 4 bases at V and 7 bases at J, leaving 10 bases unmatched. The CDR3 is made up of 14 amino acids. Per the germline V gene, CDR1 is MDHEN and CDR2 is SYDVKM. The CDR3 bases are TGTGCCAGCAGTTCGCTTAGCGGGCCCTGGGAGCAGTACTTC. Translation gives CASSSLSGPWEQYF.